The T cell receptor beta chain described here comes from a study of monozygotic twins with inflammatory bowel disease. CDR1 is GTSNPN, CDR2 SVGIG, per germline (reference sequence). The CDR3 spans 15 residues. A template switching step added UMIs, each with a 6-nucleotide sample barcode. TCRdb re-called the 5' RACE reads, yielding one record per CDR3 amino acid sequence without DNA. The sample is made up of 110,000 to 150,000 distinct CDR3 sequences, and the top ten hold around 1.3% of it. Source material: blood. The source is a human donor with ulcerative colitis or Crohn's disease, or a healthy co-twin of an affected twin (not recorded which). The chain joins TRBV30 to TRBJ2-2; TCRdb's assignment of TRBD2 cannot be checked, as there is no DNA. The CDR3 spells CAWSGLAIGTGELFF.